The rows below give T cell receptor beta chains drawn from one sample of a study of Graves' ophthalmopathy and Graves' hyperthyroidism. TCRdb reprocessed the multiplex PCR reads with MiXCR, giving one entry per CDR3 protein. Altogether 350,000 to 450,000 distinct CDR3 sequences are present, roughly 21% being singletons, with the ten largest covering 2.5% to 3.5%. Sequenced: peripheral blood. These receptors were collected from a young woman with stable Graves' hyperthyroidism. Each CDR3 is given with its conserved first and last residue. The D gene is left open where the match is weak. Clone size is not always given. Where it is, it says once, few, many or a class for expanded clones.

TGTGCCAGCAGTCGACCGGGACAGGGTTTCTACGAGCAGTACTTC,CASSRPGQGFYEQYF,TRBD1,many,TRBV6-5,TRBJ2-7
TGTGCCAGCAGTGAATGGAACCGGGGCGAGCAGTACTTC,CASSEWNRGEQYF,.,.,TRBV6-1,TRBJ2-7
TGTGCCAGCAGCTTTCAGGTTGGGGGTTACACTGAAGCTTTCTTT,CASSFQVGGYTEAFF,.,.,TRBV7-8,TRBJ1-1
TGTGCCACCTCGGTCGGGGAAGTAGAGACCCAGTACTTC,CATSVGEVETQYF,.,few,TRBV3-1,TRBJ2-5
TGCAGTGCTTCGACTAGCGGGAGGGTTTCCTACGAGCAGTACTTC,CSASTSGRVSYEQYF,TRBD2,few,TRBV20-1,TRBJ2-7
TGTGCCAGCAGTTACTCGCAACTAGCGGGCCAAGAGACCCAGTACTTC,CASSYSQLAGQETQYF,TRBD2,.,TRBV6-5,TRBJ2-5
TGTGCCAGCAGCTTAGGGGCAGGGCTCTCCAAAAACATTCAGTACTTC,CASSLGAGLSKNIQYF,.,.,TRBV7-9,TRBJ2-4
TGTGCCAGCAGGGGTCTCGGCAAGCCCCAGCATTTT,CASRGLGKPQHF,.,.,TRBV6-1,TRBJ1-5
TGTGCCAGCAGTTTAGACAGGGGTGGCCCCCAGCATTTT,CASSLDRGGPQHF,TRBD1,many,TRBV27,TRBJ1-5
TGTGCCAGCAGCGTAGGACGGGGAAACACTGAAGCTTTCTTT,CASSVGRGNTEAFF,.,many,TRBV9,TRBJ1-1
TGTACCAGCAGTTTAGGGGGCCCCACCTACGAGCAGTACTTC,CTSSLGGPTYEQYF,TRBD1,few,TRBV28,TRBJ2-7
TGTGCCAGTGTTGACAGGATCTACACTGAAGCTTTCTTT,CASVDRIYTEAFF,.,many,TRBV19,TRBJ1-1
TGTGCCAGCAGATTATCCGGGGGGGGCACTGAAGCTTTCTTT,CASRLSGGGTEAFF,.,many,TRBV27,TRBJ1-1
TGTGCCAGCAGTGAAGTGGGGGGGACCTACGAGCAGTACTTC,CASSEVGGTYEQYF,TRBD2,many,TRBV6-1,TRBJ2-7
TGTGCCAGCAGCTCCTGGCGTCGGCGAGAGACCCAGTACTTC,CASSSWRRRETQYF,.,many,TRBV7-8,TRBJ2-5
TGTGCCAGCGGGGACAGGGCTTCACCCCTCCACTTT,CASGDRASPLHF,TRBD1,many,TRBV3-1,TRBJ1-6
TGTGCCAGCAATTCCGGGACCGCGCACACCGGGGAGCTGTTTTTT,CASNSGTAHTGELFF,.,few,TRBV2,TRBJ2-2
TGTGCCAGCAGTTACTCGGGGCAGGGAAATCAGCCCCAGCATTTT,CASSYSGQGNQPQHF,.,many,TRBV6-2/TRBV6-3,TRBJ1-5
TGTGCCAGCAGCTTAGCCCTCACAGGGTTGGACGAGCAGTACTTC,CASSLALTGLDEQYF,.,many,TRBV7-2,TRBJ2-7
TGTGCCAGCAGTGGGCGGACAGGGGGCACCGAGCAGTACTTC,CASSGRTGGTEQYF,TRBD1,many,TRBV2,TRBJ2-7
TGTGCCAGCAACAGCCGGGGGTACGAGCAGTACTTC,CASNSRGYEQYF,.,many,TRBV7-2,TRBJ2-7
TGCGCCAGCAGCATGGACAGAGGGAACACTGAAGCTTTCTTT,CASSMDRGNTEAFF,.,.,TRBV5-1,TRBJ1-1
TGTGCCAGCAGTGCCCTTGGGACACAGGTTCCTCAGCCCCAGCATTTT,CASSALGTQVPQPQHF,.,.,TRBV6-2/TRBV6-3,TRBJ1-5
TGTGCCAGCAGCAGGGGACTAGCGGGTCCGTCCTACGAGCAGTACTTC,CASSRGLAGPSYEQYF,TRBD2,many,TRBV11-2,TRBJ2-7
TGTGCCAGCAGCCTCTCTAGGGCGGGCGAGCAGTACTTC,CASSLSRAGEQYF,.,many,TRBV27,TRBJ2-7
TGTGCCAGCAGCATCGACAGGGGGTCGGCCGAGCAGTACTTC,CASSIDRGSAEQYF,TRBD1,many,TRBV11-2,TRBJ2-7